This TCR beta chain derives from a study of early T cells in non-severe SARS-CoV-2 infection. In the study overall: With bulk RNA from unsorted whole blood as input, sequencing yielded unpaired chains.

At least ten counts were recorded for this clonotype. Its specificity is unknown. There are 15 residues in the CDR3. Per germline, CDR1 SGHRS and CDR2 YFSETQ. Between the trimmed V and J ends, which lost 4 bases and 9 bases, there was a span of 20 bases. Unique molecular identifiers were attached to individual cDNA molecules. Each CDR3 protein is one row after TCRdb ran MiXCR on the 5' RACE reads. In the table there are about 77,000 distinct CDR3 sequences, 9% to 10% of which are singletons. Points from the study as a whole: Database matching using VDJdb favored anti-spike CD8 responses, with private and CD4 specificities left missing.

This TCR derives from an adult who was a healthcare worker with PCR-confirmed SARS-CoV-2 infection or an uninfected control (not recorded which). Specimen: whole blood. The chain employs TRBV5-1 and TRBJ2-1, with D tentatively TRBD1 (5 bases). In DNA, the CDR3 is TGCGCCAGCAGCCAAGGAAGGGGCGTTCCGGGTGAGCAGTTCTTC. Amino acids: CASSQGRGVPGEQFF.